This TCR beta chain was recovered during a study of T cell changes during pregnancy in multiple sclerosis. Assay: immunoSEQ multiplex PCR; the TCRdb copy retains only in-frame clones and omits some. The data show 40,000 or so clones, about 92% seen once. The V and J ends lost 5 bases and 2 bases respectively, with 12 bases between them. The V gene's germline CDR1 is SGHAT and CDR2 FQDESV (reference sequence). This CDR3 comprises 14 residues. The sample was CD8+ T cells from peripheral blood mononuclear cells, taken in the first trimester of pregnancy. This chain links TRBV11-1 with TRBJ2-5; tentatively, D is TRBD1 (7 bases). The sequence came from a female donor with multiple sclerosis, enrolled in a pregnancy study. In DNA, the CDR3 is TGTGCCAGCAGCAACAGGGGAGGACAAGAGACCCAGTACTTC. It is translated as CASSNRGGQETQYF. Full variable domain (remainder filled in from reference TRBV11-1 and TRBJ2-5): EAEVAQSPRYKITEKSQAVAFWCDPISGHATLYWYRQILGQGPELLVQFQDESVVDDSQLPKDRFSAERLKGVDSTLKIQPAELGDSAMYLCASSNRGGQETQYFGPGTRLLVL.